What follows are 15 T cell receptor beta chains derived from one specimen sequenced in a study of early T cells in non-severe SARS-CoV-2 infection. TCRdb itself ran the 5' RACE reads through MiXCR, one entry per CDR3 protein. The profile covers tens of thousands of distinct CDR3 sequences, with more than 8.5% appearing a single time and around 17% taken by the ten largest. Sequencing input: whole blood. The receptors here all came from an adult who was a healthcare worker with PCR-confirmed SARS-CoV-2 infection or an uninfected control (not recorded which).

This clonotype was recorded at least ten times. Here the CDR3 reads CATIRAYEQYF. The CDR3 DNA reads as TGTGCCACCATTAGGGCCTACGAGCAGTACTTC. The V and J genes are TRBV28 and TRBJ2-7; D unresolved. V was pared by 10 bases and J by 2 bases, with 9 bases between. This CDR3 is 11 amino acids long. Per the germline V gene, CDR1 is MDHEN and CDR2 is SYDVKM.

The J gene is TRBJ2-2, the V gene TRBV7-2; no clear D gene. Germline V CDR1 and CDR2: SGHTA, FQGNSA. The V and J ends lost 5 bases and 3 bases respectively, with 16 bases between them. This CDR3 comprises 16 residues. The CDR3 here is CASSPILASYTGELFF. CDR3 sequence (DNA): TGTGCCAGCAGCCCTATCTTGGCAAGCTACACCGGGGAGCTGTTTTTT.

This chain uses TRBV6-2 or TRBV6-3 with TRBJ1-5, with D unclear. Trimming took off 2 bases at V and 0 bases at J, with 5 bases between the two ends. The CDR3 has 14 amino acids. The germline V gene encodes CDR1 MNHEY and CDR2 SVGEGT. This chain's CDR3 is CASSYGNSNQPQHF. Written as DNA, the CDR3 is TGTGCCAGCAGTTACGGAAATAGCAATCAGCCCCAGCATTTT.

Many counts were recorded for this clonotype. V usage is TRBV12-3 or TRBV12-4 and J usage is TRBJ2-1; D possibly corresponds to TRBD2 (6 bases). V was trimmed by 5 bases and J by 0 bases, leaving 14 bases between them. The CDR3 is made up of 16 amino acids. The CDR3 reads CASSPDSGYSYNEQFF. In DNA form, the CDR3 reads TGTGCCAGCAGTCCAGATAGCGGTTACTCCTACAATGAGCAGTTCTTC.

The chain joins TRBV4-1 to TRBJ2-1; D ambiguous. V was pared by 1 base and J by 1 base, with 11 bases between. From germline, CDR1 is MGHRA and CDR2 YSYEKL. This CDR3 spans 16 amino acids. CDR3 in DNA: TGCGCCAGCAGCCAAGTGGATTTGATATCCTACAATGAGCAGTTCTTC. This translates into CASSQVDLISYNEQFF.

This clonotype turned up a few times. This chain connects TRBV6-6 to TRBJ2-7; D gene uncertain. CDR1 and CDR2 (germline): MNHNY, SVGAGI (reference sequence). CDR3 length: 12 residues. V lost 2 bases, J lost 3 bases, and 5 bases lay in between. The CDR3 loop reads CASSYRNYEQYF. In DNA, the CDR3 is TGTGCCAGCAGTTACCGTAACTACGAGCAGTACTTC.

In its sample, this clonotype was seen a few times. V usage is TRBV10-3 and J usage is TRBJ2-2; D unclear. This CDR3 region has 12 residues. V dropped 7 bases and J dropped 7 bases, with 10 bases sitting between them. Germline V gene lookup returns CDR1 ENHRY and CDR2 SYGVKD. The CDR3 loop is CAINDGRGELFF. CDR3 in DNA: TGTGCCATCAATGACGGACGCGGGGAGCTGTTTTTT.

The rearrangement links TRBV27 to TRBJ1-2, with a tentative D call TRBD1 (5 bases). Germline loops: CDR1 MNHEY, CDR2 SMNVEV (reference sequence). The V gene lost 3 bases and the J gene lost 7 bases, with 12 bases spanning the gap. The CDR3 sequence is 13 residues long. The CDR3 loop is CASSFQGGFGYTF. CDR3 nucleotides: TGTGCCAGCAGTTTCCAGGGAGGCTTTGGCTACACCTTC.

This clonotype was found a few times. V and J are TRBV5-1 and TRBJ2-5, with 7 bases identical to TRBD2. The CDR3 sequence is 14 residues long. The V segment lost 3 bases and the J segment 3 bases; nucleotides outside the gene matches: 5. Per germline, CDR1 SGHRS and CDR2 YFSETQ. DNA for the CDR3: TGCGCCAGCAGCTACCGGGACTACAAAGAGACCCAGTACTTC. As protein: CASSYRDYKETQYF.

V and J are TRBV7-2 and TRBJ1-2; D ambiguous. Germline CDR1 and CDR2: SGHTA and FQGNSA. Trimming removed 4 bases at V and 14 bases at J, with 17 bases between. There are 12 residues in the CDR3. The CDR3 DNA is TGTGCCAGCAGCTCAGACCGCCGACGGGTTACCTTC. This encodes CASSSDRRRVTF.

This clonotype has ten or more counts. V usage is TRBV4-1 and J usage is TRBJ1-4; D is uncertain. Germline V CDR1 and CDR2: MGHRA, YSYEKL. There are 15 residues in the CDR3. Trimming took 0 bases from V and 2 from J, leaving 7 bases between them. CDR3 region: CASSQDWATNEKLFF. The CDR3 bases are TGCGCCAGCAGCCAAGATTGGGCTACTAATGAAAAACTGTTTTTT.

V and J are TRBV29-1 and TRBJ2-2; D is undetermined. Germline CDR1 and CDR2: SQVTM and ANQGSEA. The CDR3 has 11 residues. V lost 6 bases and J lost 1, with 3 bases in between. The CDR3 sequence: CSVMNTGELFF. The CDR3, as DNA: TGCAGCGTGATGAACACCGGGGAGCTGTTTTTT.

The chain links TRBV2 to TRBJ2-1; D may be TRBD2 (5 bases). V lost 4 bases and J 7 bases, leaving 8 bases between the germline ends. In germline, CDR1 is SNHLY, CDR2 FYNNEI. The CDR3 spans 12 residues. The CDR3 loop is CASSALVNEQFF. The CDR3 bases are TGTGCCAGCAGTGCACTAGTTAATGAGCAGTTCTTC.

This clonotype was observed many times. CDR3: CASSDRAGGPDTQYF. CDR3 in DNA: TGTGCCAGCAGTGACCGGGCGGGAGGGCCCGATACGCAGTATTTT. This chain joins TRBV6-1 and TRBJ2-3; 9 bases line up with TRBD2. The V segment lost 3 bases and the J segment 6 bases; nucleotides outside the gene matches: 7. Looked up from germline, CDR1 is MNHNS and CDR2 is SASEGT. The CDR3 runs 15 residues.

This clonotype has ten or more counts. This chain uses TRBV9 with TRBJ2-7, with D possibly being TRBD1 (6 bases). The V end was cut by 0 bases, the J end by 1 base, with 14 bases between. The CDR3 is made up of 16 amino acids. Germline V gene data show CDR1 as SGDLS and CDR2 as YYNGEE. The DNA of the CDR3 is TGTGCCAGCAGCGTAGGAGGCATGGGACAATCCTACGAGCAGTACTTC. As protein: CASSVGGMGQSYEQYF.